This TCR beta chain was sequenced in a study of monozygotic twins with inflammatory bowel disease. Study conclusions and caveats: Inverse Simpson values showed less TCRbeta diversity in IBD patients than in their healthy co-twins.

The CDR3 runs 14 residues. In germline, CDR1 is LNHDA, CDR2 SQIVND (reference sequence). Incorporation of UMIs carrying a 6-nucleotide sample barcode was performed by template switching. Following a re-call of the 5' RACE reads, TCRdb has one entry per CDR3 protein and lacks DNA. In total, the table holds about 210,000 distinct CDR3 sequences. Comments on this clonotype: The antigen remains undetermined.

This clonotype was obtained from a human donor with ulcerative colitis or Crohn's disease, or a healthy co-twin of an affected twin (not recorded which). The source material was blood. The chain recombines TRBV19 with TRBJ1-4; TCRdb's D gene call, TRBD1, goes unchecked for lack of DNA. CDR3 loop: CASSPGTTNEKLFF.